This T cell receptor beta chain appears in the sequencing data of a study of blood T cell repertoires in COVID-19. Study summary: Donors in the United States, Italy and Spain gave samples during acute or convalescent COVID-19.

Per germline, CDR1 SGHTA and CDR2 FQGNSA. The CDR3 sequence is 16 residues long. V was clipped by 0 bases and J by 0 bases, with 11 bases between them. The table came from immunoSEQ multiplex PCR; TCRdb's copy has only in-frame clones and leaves some out. The table records about 98,000 clones, 81% of them present only once. The source is an elderly woman with acute or convalescent COVID-19. The rearrangement uses TRBV7-2 and TRBJ1-2; no reliable D call. Sequencing used peripheral blood. CDR3 DNA sequence: TGTGCCAGCAGCTTAGCGTTGTCCGGTGCTAACTATGGCTACACCTTC. Translation: CASSLALSGANYGYTF.